The clone carrying this T cell receptor (beta chain) has only a few counts. Its antigen is still unknown. The source of the sample is a study of beta chain features in type 1 diabetes. Between the trimmed V and J ends, which lost 2 bases and 3 bases, there was a span of 13 bases. Germline CDR1 reads MNHEY; CDR2 reads SVGAGI. CDR3 length: 15 amino acids. Naive, central memory, regulatory and stem cell-like memory cells within the CD4+ compartment were sorted using CD45RO/CCR7/CD25/CD127/CD95/CD27. TCRB transcripts that were expressed got sequenced, as all of the isolated RNA had been reverse transcribed. Here immunoSEQ multiplex PCR was the method, and the copy in TCRdb shows in-frame clones only, minus some. The table lists a few hundred thousand clones, about 16% of them singletons. Study-level results: Sequencing the cDNA could make cells with high TCR expression show up more than they should. The study found moderately but significantly shorter TCRB CDR3s in all four CD4+ subsets of Type 1 diabetes patients.

Sample: naive CD4+ T cells from blood. The chain is built from TRBV6-5 and TRBJ1-2, with TRBD1 as a possible D gene (6 bases). This clonotype was obtained from a woman aged 18-35 years in good health. The DNA for the CDR3 is TGTGCCAGCAGTTACGACACAGGGACCTACTATGGCTACACCTTC. It encodes CASSYDTGTYYGYTF.